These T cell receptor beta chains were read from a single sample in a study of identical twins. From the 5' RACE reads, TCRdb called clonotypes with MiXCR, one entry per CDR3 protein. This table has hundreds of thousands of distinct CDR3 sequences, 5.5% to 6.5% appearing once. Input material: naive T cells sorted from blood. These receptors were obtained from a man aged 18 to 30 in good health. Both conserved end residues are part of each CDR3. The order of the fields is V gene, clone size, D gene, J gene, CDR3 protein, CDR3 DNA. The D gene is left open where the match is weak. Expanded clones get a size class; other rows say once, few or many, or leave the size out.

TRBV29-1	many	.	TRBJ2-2	CSGGYNTGELFF	TGCAGCGGAGGCTATAACACCGGGGAGCTGTTTTTT
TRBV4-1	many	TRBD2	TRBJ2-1	CASSPLPGLAGGGDEQFF	TGCGCCAGCAGCCCCCTCCCGGGACTAGCGGGAGGTGGCGATGAGCAGTTCTTC
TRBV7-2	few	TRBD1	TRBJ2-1	CASSDPPGGSYNEQFF	TGTGCCAGCAGCGACCCACCAGGGGGCTCCTACAATGAGCAGTTCTTC
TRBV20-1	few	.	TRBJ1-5	CSALGRPQPQHF	TGCAGTGCTCTGGGGCGTCCCCAGCCCCAGCATTTT
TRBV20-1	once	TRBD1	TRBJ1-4	CSARPGTGSVFEKLFF	TGCAGTGCTCGTCCCGGGACAGGGTCGGTTTTTGAAAAACTGTTTTTT
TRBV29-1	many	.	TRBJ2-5	CSVEGALPLGETQYF	TGCAGCGTTGAAGGGGCTCTCCCACTCGGTGAGACCCAGTACTTC
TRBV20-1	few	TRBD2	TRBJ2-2	CSARVPGRAGELFF	TGCAGTGCTAGAGTGCCAGGGAGGGCCGGGGAGCTGTTTTTT
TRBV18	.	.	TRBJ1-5	CASSPRGGDQPQHF	TGTGCCAGCTCACCCAGAGGGGGGGATCAGCCCCAGCATTTT
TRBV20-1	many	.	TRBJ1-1	CSARDRVSPNTEAFF	TGCAGTGCTAGAGATAGGGTCAGTCCGAACACTGAAGCTTTCTTT
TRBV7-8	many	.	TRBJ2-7	CASSLLATTYEQYF	TGTGCCAGCAGCTTGCTAGCGACTACCTACGAGCAGTACTTC
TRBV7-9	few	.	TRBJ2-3	CASRGGGRDTQYF	TGTGCCAGCAGGGGGGGAGGTCGAGATACGCAGTATTTT
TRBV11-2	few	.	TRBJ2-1	CASSLGFGEQFF	TGTGCCAGCAGCTTAGGGTTCGGTGAGCAGTTCTTC
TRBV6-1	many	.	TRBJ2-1	CASSRDRDPNNEQFF	TGTGCCAGCAGCCGTGACAGAGATCCAAACAATGAGCAGTTCTTC
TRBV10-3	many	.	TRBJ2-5	CAISESTRGLQETQYF	TGTGCCATCAGTGAGTCGACCCGGGGGCTACAAGAGACCCAGTACTTC
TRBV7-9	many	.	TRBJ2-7	CASSTGVNEQYF	TGTGCCAGCAGCACGGGAGTTAACGAGCAGTACTTC
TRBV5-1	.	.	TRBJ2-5	CARRPPEETQYF	TGCGCCAGACGCCCTCCCGAAGAGACCCAGTACTTC
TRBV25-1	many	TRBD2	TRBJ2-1	CASSESPTSGSSYNEQFF	TGTGCCAGCAGTGAATCTCCCACTAGCGGTAGCTCCTACAATGAGCAGTTCTTC
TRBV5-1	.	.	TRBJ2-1	CASSLDGSSNNEQFF	TGCGCCAGCAGCTTGGACGGGAGTTCAAACAATGAGCAGTTCTTC
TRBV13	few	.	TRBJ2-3	CASSLGPTVVAYF	TGTGCCAGCAGCTTAGGCCCGACGGTTGTTGCGTATTTT